This TCR beta chain is drawn from a study of T cells in localized non-small cell lung cancer. The CDR3 has 13 amino acids. Per the germline V gene, CDR1 is LNHDA and CDR2 is SQIVND (reference sequence). V was pared by 4 bases and J by 1 base, with 8 bases between. Assay used: immunoSEQ multiplex PCR; TCRdb lists only in-frame clones, some missing. The sample holds approximately 61,000 clones, 80% to 90% seen once. This rearrangement joins TRBV19 to TRBJ2-7, with D unclear. Sequenced here: peripheral blood, sampled before any cancer treatment. The sequence was collected from a woman aged 40-70 years with stage I lung adenocarcinoma. The CDR3 nucleotides read TGTGCCAGTAGTACCCCCAGTTCCTACGAGCAGTACTTC. It is translated as CASSTPSSYEQYF. Supplemented by reference TRBV19 and TRBJ2-7, the full variable domain reads DGGITQSPKYLFRKEGQNVTLSCEQNLNHDAMYWYRQDPGQGLRLIYYSQIVNDFQKGDIAEGYSVSREKKESFPLTVTSAQKNPTAFYLCASSTPSSYEQYFGPGTRLTVT.